The 10 T cell receptor beta chains below were found in one sample sequenced in a study of CD8+CD57+ T cells in acquired aplastic anemia. TCR beta VDJ combinations and CDR3 sequences were profiled from genomic DNA. TCRdb re-called the reads with MiXCR, one entry per CDR3 protein. The sample records 400,000 to 450,000 distinct CDR3 sequences, roughly 68% being singletons. Sequenced material: sorted CD4+, CD8+, or CD8+CD57+ T cells (not recorded which) from PBMCs. Receptor source: a human donor in good health, serving as a control.

The CDR3 here is CASSLGDFSGYTF. CDR3 DNA: TGTGCCAGCAGCTTAGGGGACTTCTCTGGCTACACCTTC. The chain carries TRBV7-9 and TRBJ1-2; tentatively, D is TRBD1 (5 bases). Germline V gene data show CDR1 as SEHNR and CDR2 as FQNEAQ (reference sequence). The CDR3 runs 13 residues. The V end lost 1 base, the J end lost 7 bases, and 10 bases lay between the germline ends.

The J gene is TRBJ2-2, the V gene TRBV5-6; no reliable D call. Trimming took off 4 bases at V and 7 bases at J, with 11 bases between the two ends. The CDR3 contains 13 residues. Per germline, CDR1 SGHDT and CDR2 YYEEEE. CDR3 sequence (DNA): TGTGCCAGCAGCCTCGTGGGCTACGGGGAGCTGTTTTTT. It encodes CASSLVGYGELFF.

CDR3 sequence reads: CASSFQGQFYEQYF. In DNA form, the CDR3 reads TGTGCCAGCAGCTTCCAGGGACAGTTCTACGAGCAGTACTTC. The chain combines TRBV7-2 with TRBJ2-7; TRBD1 matches 7 bases. Looked up from germline, CDR1 is SGHTA and CDR2 is FQGNSA. V shed 3 bases, J shed 3 bases, and the junction held 5 bases outside the gene matches. The CDR3 length is 14 residues.

Of note for this clonotype: The final CDR3 position lacks the conserved phenylalanine or tryptophan, pointing to a likely read error. The DNA is omitted, as the CDR3 cannot be located on it reliably, and the CDR3 follows TCRdb's listing. The V call is TRBV2, the J call TRBJ1-5; TRBD1, the table's D call, was not compared with the DNA. The CDR3 is 13 residues long, counting both termini. Germline CDR1 reads SNHLY; CDR2 reads FYNNEI. The CDR3 sequence is CASTAVREQPKHY.

With respect to this clonotype: At one of its ends the junction is not consistent with the germline gene, which may arise from a read error. V usage is TRBV7-2 and J usage is TRBJ1-2, with D hard to call. In germline, CDR1 is SGHTA, CDR2 FQGNSA. CDR3 length: 15 residues. The CDR3 is CASSLAQETGRRYTF. The CDR3 DNA follows: TGCGCCAGCAGTTTGGCCCAGGAGACTGGTAGGCGCTACACCTTC.

V and J are TRBV20-1 and TRBJ2-3, with TRBD2 identical over 10 bases. Per germline, CDR1 DFQATT and CDR2 SNEGSKA (reference sequence). V lost 3 bases and J lost 3; bases outside the gene matches: 9. This CDR3 region has 16 residues. The CDR3 DNA reads as TGCAGTGCTAGGGCAATAGCGGGGGGCAGGACAGATACGCAGTATTTT. It codes for CSARAIAGGRTDTQYF.

The chain recombines TRBV9 with TRBJ1-1, with D possibly being TRBD1 (6 bases). CDR3 size: 13 residues. V was clipped by 4 bases and J by 12 bases, with 19 bases between them. The germline gives CDR1 SGDLS, CDR2 YYNGEE. The CDR3 sequence is CASSLGLDRRSFF. The CDR3 nucleotides are TGTGCCAGCAGCCTGGGGCTAGACAGGAGGTCTTTCTTT.

V usage is TRBV15 and J usage is TRBJ2-7; 7 bases line up with TRBD1. The tail of the sequence fits TRBJ2-5 better, so the J call may be wrong. The length of the CDR3 is 15 residues. Per germline, CDR1 LNHNV and CDR2 YYDKDF (reference sequence). The CDR3 nucleotides read TGTGCCACCAGCAGAGTGACAGGGAAGTTAGAGACCCAGTACTTC. It translates to CATSRVTGKLETQYF.

With regard to this clonotype: Mismatch with germline at one junction end may stem from a read error. The chain carries TRBV7-6 and TRBJ2-1; D uncertain. The CDR3 covers 14 residues. Germline-derived CDR1 and CDR2 are SGHVS and FNYEAQ. The CDR3 DNA reads TGTGCCAGCAGCCTAAGCGCATCCTACGATGAGCAGTTCTTC. Its protein product is CASSLSASYDEQFF.

The chain uses TRBV7-6 and TRBJ1-2; 8 positions agree with TRBD1. The germline V gene encodes CDR1 SGHVS and CDR2 FNYEAQ. The trim removed 5 bases at V and 7 bases at J, leaving 6 bases unmatched. The CDR3 runs to 13 residues. Written as DNA, the CDR3 is TGTGCCAGCAGCGTGACAGGGGCAGGTGGCTACACCTTC. This encodes CASSVTGAGGYTF.